This TCR beta chain was documented in a study of cytomegalovirus exposure and HLA in healthy donors. Across the study: The use of the same platform for the approximately 110 validation repertoires and the approximately 690 first-cohort repertoires was reported by a later analysis.

TCRdb's copy holds only in-frame clones and misses some; the assay was immunoSEQ multiplex PCR. The table records 150,000 to 200,000 clones, roughly 96% of them present only once. Overall study findings and caveats: The dataset shows that most TCR sequences were rare, while some public TCRs occurred in many donors. Reportedly, diagnosis of cytomegalovirus status by the classifier showed high specificity and sensitivity. Researchers counted about 150 TCR beta chains as cytomegalovirus-associated.

The V gene lost 1 base and the J gene lost 1 base, with 11 bases spanning the gap. Germline CDR1 and CDR2: SGHNT and YYREEE (reference sequence). The CDR3 length is 15 residues. Worth noting for this clone: No antigen is known for it.

V and J are TRBV5-4 and TRBJ1-1, with unresolved D. The sequenced sample was PBMCs. The receptor's source is a woman aged 18-29 years in good health and CMV-seronegative. CDR3 DNA sequence: TGTGCCAGCAGCTTGAGGTCGACGGGGAACACTGAAGCTTTCTTT. Translating it yields CASSLRSTGNTEAFF. The whole variable domain, remainder taken from reference TRBV5-4 and TRBJ1-1, is ETGVTQSPTHLIKTRGQQVTLRCSSQSGHNTVSWYQQALGQGPQFIFQYYREEENGRGNFPPRFSGLQFPNYSSELNVNALELDDSALYLCASSLRSTGNTEAFFGQGTRLTVV.